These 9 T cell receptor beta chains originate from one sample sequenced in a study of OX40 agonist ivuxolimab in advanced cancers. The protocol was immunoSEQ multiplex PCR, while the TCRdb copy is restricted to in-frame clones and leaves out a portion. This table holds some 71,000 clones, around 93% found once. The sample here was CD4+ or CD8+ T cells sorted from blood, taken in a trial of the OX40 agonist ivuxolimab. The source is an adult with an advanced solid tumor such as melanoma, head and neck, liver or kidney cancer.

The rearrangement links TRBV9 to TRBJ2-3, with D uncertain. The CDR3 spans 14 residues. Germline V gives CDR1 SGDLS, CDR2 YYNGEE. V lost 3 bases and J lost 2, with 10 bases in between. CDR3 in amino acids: CASSAQWPTDTQYF. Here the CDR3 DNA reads TGTGCCAGCAGCGCGCAGTGGCCCACAGATACGCAGTATTTT.

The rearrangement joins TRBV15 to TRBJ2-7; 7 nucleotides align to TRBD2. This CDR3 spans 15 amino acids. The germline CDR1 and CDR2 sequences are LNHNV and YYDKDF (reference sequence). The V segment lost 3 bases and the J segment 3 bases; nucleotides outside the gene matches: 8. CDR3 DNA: TGTGCCACCAGCAGCGGACCCGGGAGGAGCTACGAGCAGTACTTC. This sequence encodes CATSSGPGRSYEQYF.

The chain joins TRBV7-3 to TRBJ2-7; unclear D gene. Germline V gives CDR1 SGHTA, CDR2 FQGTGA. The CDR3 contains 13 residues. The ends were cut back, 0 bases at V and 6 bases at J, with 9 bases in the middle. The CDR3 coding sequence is TGTGCCAGCAGCTTAACGTCGGTTTCCGAGCAGTACTTC. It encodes CASSLTSVSEQYF.

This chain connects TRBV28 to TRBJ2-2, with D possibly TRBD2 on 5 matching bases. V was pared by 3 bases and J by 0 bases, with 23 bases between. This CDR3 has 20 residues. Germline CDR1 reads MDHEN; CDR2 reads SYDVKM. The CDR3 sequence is CASSLRESSPPPANTGELFF. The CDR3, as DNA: TGTGCCAGCAGTTTGAGGGAGTCTAGCCCTCCTCCCGCGAACACCGGGGAGCTGTTTTTT.

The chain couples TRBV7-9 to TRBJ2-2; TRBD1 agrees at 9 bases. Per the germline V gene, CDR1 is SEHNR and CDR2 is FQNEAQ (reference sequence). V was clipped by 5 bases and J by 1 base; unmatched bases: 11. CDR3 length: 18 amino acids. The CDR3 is CASSTPRTGDMNTGELFF. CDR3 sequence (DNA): TGTGCCAGCAGCACCCCTCGGACAGGGGATATGAACACCGGGGAGCTGTTTTTT.

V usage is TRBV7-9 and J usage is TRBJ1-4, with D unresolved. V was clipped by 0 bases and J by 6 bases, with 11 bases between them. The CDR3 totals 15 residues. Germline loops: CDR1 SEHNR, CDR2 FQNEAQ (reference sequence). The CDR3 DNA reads TGTGCCAGCAGCTTAGCCGGGGAGGGCGATGAAAAACTGTTTTTT. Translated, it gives CASSLAGEGDEKLFF.

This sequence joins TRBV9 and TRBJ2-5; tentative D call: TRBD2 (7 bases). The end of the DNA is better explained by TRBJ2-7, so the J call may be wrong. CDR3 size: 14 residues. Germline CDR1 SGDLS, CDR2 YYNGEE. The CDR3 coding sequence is TGTGCCAGCAGCCCTTCTAGGGGGGGCAACGAGCAGTACTTC. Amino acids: CASSPSRGGNEQYF.

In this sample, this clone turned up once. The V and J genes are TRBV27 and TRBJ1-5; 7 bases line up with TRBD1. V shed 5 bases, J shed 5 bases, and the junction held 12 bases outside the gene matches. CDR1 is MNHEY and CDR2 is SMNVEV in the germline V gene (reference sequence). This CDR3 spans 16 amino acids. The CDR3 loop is CASSPRRDSLDQPQHF. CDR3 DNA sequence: TGTGCCAGCAGTCCGCGCCGGGACAGCTTAGATCAGCCCCAGCATTTT.

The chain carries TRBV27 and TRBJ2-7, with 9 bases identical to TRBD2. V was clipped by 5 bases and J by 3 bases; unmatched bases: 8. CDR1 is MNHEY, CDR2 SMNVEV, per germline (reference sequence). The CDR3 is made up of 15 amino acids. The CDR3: CASSDTLAGLYEQYF. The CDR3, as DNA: TGTGCCAGCAGTGACACCCTAGCGGGGCTCTACGAGCAGTACTTC.